The 8 T cell receptor beta chains presented below share a single source sample, sequenced in a study of T cells in Graves' hyperthyroidism and ophthalmopathy. Using RNA transcripts as the source, TCR beta CDR3 regions were amplified. First-round RT-PCR targeting the TCR CDR3 was performed with the HTBI primer set. TCRdb ran MiXCR on the multiplex PCR reads and lists one entry per CDR3 protein. The table has roughly 500,000 distinct CDR3 sequences, more than 15% seen once. Sequencing was done on a sample of blood. The receptors were sampled from a woman aged 25 to 39 with Graves' ophthalmopathy.

At least ten counts were recorded for this clonotype. The chain combines TRBV28 with TRBJ2-7; 7 bases are shared with TRBD1. The ends lost 8 bases at V and 2 bases at J; junction bases unmatched: 6. From germline, CDR1 is MDHEN and CDR2 SYDVKM. This CDR3 has 13 amino acids. CDR3 residues: CASGRRGPYEQYF. CDR3 bases: TGTGCCAGCGGTCGAAGGGGGCCCTACGAGCAGTACTTC.

This clonotype occurred many times. The chain carries TRBV5-1 and TRBJ2-7, with a tentative D call TRBD1 (5 bases). CDR3 size: 16 residues. Germline CDR1 reads SGHRS; CDR2 reads YFSETQ. V was pared by 0 bases and J by 2 bases, with 15 bases between. CDR3 protein: CASSLAVPTAAYEQYF. CDR3 nucleotide sequence: TGCGCCAGCAGCTTGGCTGTCCCGACAGCAGCCTACGAGCAGTACTTC.

The rearrangement links TRBV6-6 to TRBJ2-7, with D unclear. There are 15 residues in the CDR3. CDR1 is MNHNY, CDR2 SVGAGI, per germline (reference sequence). V lost 0 bases, J lost 0 bases, and 9 bases lay in between. CDR3 DNA: TGTGCCAGCAGTTACTCGATTTACGACTCCTACGAGCAGTACTTC. Amino acids: CASSYSIYDSYEQYF.

There are many counts of this clonotype. The CDR3 loop is CASSRGEAAKNIQYF. CDR3 bases: TGCGCCAGCAGCAGAGGCGAGGCAGCCAAAAACATTCAGTACTTC. The rearrangement uses TRBV5-1 and TRBJ2-4; no reliable D call. Trimming left V 4 bases short and J 0 bases short, with 11 bases between. Looked up from germline, CDR1 is SGHRS and CDR2 is YFSETQ. This CDR3 is 15 amino acids long. Full variable domain (outside the CDR3, taken from reference TRBV5-1 and TRBJ2-4): KAGVTQTPRYLIKTRGQQVTLSCSPISGHRSVSWYQQTPGQGLQFLFEYFSETQRNKGNFPGRFSGRQFSNSRSEMNVSTLELGDSALYLCASSRGEAAKNIQYFGAGTRLSVL.

This clonotype was observed a single time. The V and J genes are TRBV6-2 or TRBV6-3 and TRBJ2-1, with 9 bases identical to TRBD1. Looked up from germline, CDR1 is MNHEY and CDR2 is SVGEGT. CDR3 length equals 17 residues. Trimming cost V 2 bases and J 2 bases; bases outside gene matches: 7. The CDR3 DNA reads TGTGCCAGCAGTTACCCCCAGGGACAGGGCCCCTACAATGAGCAGTTCTTC. This sequence encodes CASSYPQGQGPYNEQFF.

This chain links TRBV5-6 with TRBJ2-5, with D perhaps matching TRBD2 (6 bases). The V end was cut by 2 bases, the J end by 1 base, with 9 bases between. The CDR3 runs to 14 residues. Germline V gives CDR1 SGHDT, CDR2 YYEEEE. The CDR3 loop is CASSLGTLQETQYF. The CDR3 region has the DNA TGTGCCAGCAGCTTAGGGACTCTCCAAGAGACCCAGTACTTC.

This chain links TRBV12-3 or TRBV12-4 with TRBJ2-1; weak D call: TRBD1 (6 bases). The V end lost 3 bases, the J end lost 6 bases, and 12 bases lay between the germline ends. The CDR3 totals 14 residues. CDR3 bases: TGTGCCAGCAGTTTGTCCAGGGGCGGCAATGAGCAGTTCTTC. Translating gives CASSLSRGGNEQFF.

The chain employs TRBV15 and TRBJ1-1; 9 bases are a match to TRBD1. CDR1 is LNHNV, CDR2 YYDKDF, per germline (reference sequence). The CDR3 totals 14 residues. V lost 11 bases, J lost 6 bases, and 13 bases stayed unmatched. The CDR3 DNA sequence: TGTGCCTCCGGGACAGGGTTTTTTGGCGCTGAAGCTTTCTTT. This sequence encodes CASGTGFFGAEAFF.